One and the same sample provided the 16 T cell receptor gamma chains below, sequenced in a study of gamma-delta T cells after stem cell transplantation (dated by TCRdb to 2016 to 2018). Receptor amplification or capture employed RT-PCR. This sample was sequenced with an Illumina MiSeq. TCRdb reprocessed the public data with the CATT caller; entries with the same nucleotide sequence were combined afterwards. The sample records about 4,800 gamma-chain clones, 15% to 25% of which are singletons. 3.5% of the sample is taken by the ten largest. The sequenced material came from gamma-delta T cells. The receptors originated from a human donor. It is not recorded whose cells these are; they may come from a transplant donor.

This clone was seen a few times. The rearrangement links TRGV9 to TRGJ1 or TRGJ2. This CDR3 is built from 10 residues. Germline CDR1 is GITISATS and CDR2 is ISYDGTV (reference sequence). The J segment lost 9 bases and the V segment lost 9 bases, leaving 8 bases of the junction unmatched. The CDR3 is CALRRTKKLF. CDR3 nucleotide sequence: TGTGCCTTGCGCCGGACTAAGAAACTCTTT.

The V gene is TRGV5, the J gene TRGJ1 or TRGJ2. Germline values: CDR1 VINAFY, CDR2 YDVSNSKD. This CDR3 comprises 15 residues. V was clipped by 0 bases and J by 6 bases; unmatched bases: 11. CDR3 sequence (DNA): TGTGCCACCTGGGACAGGTCTCCAAGGGGTTATAAGAAACTCTTT. This translates into CATWDRSPRGYKKLF.

V is TRGV4 and J is TRGJP2. The V segment lost 0 bases and the J segment 3 bases; nucleotides outside the gene matches: 4. From germline, CDR1 is EGSTGY and CDR2 YDSYTSSV. The CDR3 has 15 amino acids. CDR3 in amino acids: CATWDGPGSDWIKTF. Written as DNA, the CDR3 is TGTGCCACCTGGGATGGGCCTGGTAGTGATTGGATCAAGACGTTT.

This clone was seen only a few times. The chain has TRGV3 and TRGJ1 or TRGJ2. Germline CDR1 is VTNTFY and CDR2 is YDVSTARD (reference sequence). Trimming removed 0 bases from V and 4 bases from J; junction bases left unmatched: 6. CDR3 length equals 14 residues. Here the CDR3 reads CATWDRLGYYKKLF. The CDR3 DNA reads as TGTGCCACCTGGGACAGGCTCGGCTATTATAAGAAACTCTTT.

This chain links TRGV8 with TRGJ1 or TRGJ2. V trimming: 5 bases; J trimming: 7 bases; junction bases outside the gene matches: 8. CDR1 and CDR2 from the germline V gene are VENAVY and YDSYNSRV. The CDR3 consists of 12 residues. CDR3 residues: CATWGRRYKKLF. Here the CDR3 DNA reads TGTGCCACCTGGGGCCGGCGATATAAGAAACTCTTT.

This clone showed up just once. This chain connects TRGV2 to TRGJ1 or TRGJ2. The CDR3 sequence is 13 residues long. The V segment lost 0 bases and the J segment 8 bases; nucleotides outside the gene matches: 7. The germline V gene encodes CDR1 EGSNGY and CDR2 YDSYNSKV. The CDR3 DNA is TGTGCCACCTGGGACGGGCCTCATGATAAGAAACTCTTT. Translation gives CATWDGPHDKKLF.

The CDR3 is CALWEVHGDYYKKLF. The CDR3 coding sequence is TGTGCCTTGTGGGAGGTCCATGGGGATTATTATAAGAAACTCTTT. The J gene is TRGJ1 or TRGJ2, the V gene TRGV9. The CDR3 extends over 15 amino acids. V was pared by 1 base and J by 2 bases, with 8 bases of the junction left unmatched. Per the germline V gene, CDR1 is GITISATS and CDR2 is ISYDGTV (reference sequence).

Of note for this clone: The same CDR3 can be traced to other DNA sequences in this sample. The CDR3 DNA reads TGTGCCTTGTGGGAGGTTCGGGAGTTGGGCAAAAAAATCAAGGTATTT. Translation: CALWEVRELGKKIKVF. The chain carries TRGV9 and TRGJP. CDR3 length: 16 amino acids. J gave up 7 bases and V 1 base, and 4 bases lay outside the gene matches. Germline V gives CDR1 GITISATS, CDR2 ISYDGTV (reference sequence).

V gene TRGV3 combines with J gene TRGJ1 or TRGJ2. The CDR3 spans 14 residues. V lost 0 bases to trimming and J lost 6 bases; unmatched junction nucleotides: 8. The V gene's germline CDR1 is VTNTFY and CDR2 YDVSTARD (reference sequence). DNA of the CDR3: TGTGCCACCTGGGACAGGCCGACGCGTTATAAGAAACTCTTT. Translating it yields CATWDRPTRYKKLF.

V usage is TRGV9 and J usage is TRGJ1 or TRGJ2. The germline gives CDR1 GITISATS, CDR2 ISYDGTV (reference sequence). The CDR3 loop spans 14 amino acids. The junction had 6 bases not matched to a gene; V was cut back by 1 base and J by 3 bases. The CDR3 DNA sequence: TGTGCCTTGTGGGAGGTCGTCCCTTATTATAAGAAACTCTTT. The encoded protein is CALWEVVPYYKKLF.

This clone has a handful of counts. Distinct nucleotide sequences in the sample also encode this CDR3. The chain is built from TRGV8 and TRGJ1 or TRGJ2. The V segment lost 0 bases and the J segment 4 bases; nucleotides outside the gene matches: 3. There are 13 residues in the CDR3. Germline V gene sequence: CDR1 VENAVY, CDR2 YDSYNSRV. The CDR3 spells CATWDRPYYKKLF. In DNA form, the CDR3 reads TGTGCCACCTGGGATAGGCCGTATTATAAGAAACTCTTT.

In its sample, this clone was seen a few times. This chain links TRGV4 with TRGJ1 or TRGJ2. Per the germline V gene, CDR1 is EGSTGY and CDR2 is YDSYTSSV. V trimming: 0 bases; J trimming: 3 bases; junction bases outside the gene matches: 5. The CDR3 is made up of 14 amino acids. The DNA of the CDR3 is TGTGCCACCTGGGATGGGTCGGGTTATTATAAGAAACTCTTT. Residues: CATWDGSGYYKKLF.

This clone was observed a handful of times. The genes are TRGV3 and TRGJ1 or TRGJ2. The CDR3 totals 13 residues. The V gene's germline CDR1 is VTNTFY and CDR2 YDVSTARD (reference sequence). The J segment lost 6 bases and the V segment lost 0 bases, leaving 5 bases of the junction unmatched. The CDR3 bases are TGTGCCACCTGGGACAGGTCGGGTTATAAGAAACTCTTT. It codes for CATWDRSGYKKLF.

This clone was detected a few times. This sequence joins TRGV5 and TRGJ1 or TRGJ2. The CDR3 length is 14 residues. The germline V gene has CDR1 VINAFY and CDR2 YDVSNSKD. V was pared by 4 bases and J by 0 bases, with 6 bases of the junction left unmatched. The CDR3 DNA is TGTGCCACCTGGGAACAATCGAATTATTATAAGAAACTCTTT. It encodes CATWEQSNYYKKLF.

The table lists this clone with a few counts. The chain is built from TRGV4 and TRGJ1 or TRGJ2. Germline values: CDR1 EGSTGY, CDR2 YDSYTSSV. The CDR3 spans 13 residues. Trimming at V came to 0 bases and at J to 6 bases, leaving 5 bases not matched to a gene. The CDR3 region has the DNA TGTGCCACCTGGGATGGGCGGTCTTATAAGAAACTCTTT. It specifies CATWDGRSYKKLF.

J is TRGJP2 and V is TRGV2. V shed 3 bases, J shed 12 bases, and the junction held 7 bases outside the gene matches. Germline V gives CDR1 EGSNGY, CDR2 YDSYNSKV. The CDR3 contains 12 residues. CDR3 residues: CATWDMRGIKTF. CDR3 coding DNA: TGTGCCACCTGGGACATGAGGGGGATCAAGACGTTT.